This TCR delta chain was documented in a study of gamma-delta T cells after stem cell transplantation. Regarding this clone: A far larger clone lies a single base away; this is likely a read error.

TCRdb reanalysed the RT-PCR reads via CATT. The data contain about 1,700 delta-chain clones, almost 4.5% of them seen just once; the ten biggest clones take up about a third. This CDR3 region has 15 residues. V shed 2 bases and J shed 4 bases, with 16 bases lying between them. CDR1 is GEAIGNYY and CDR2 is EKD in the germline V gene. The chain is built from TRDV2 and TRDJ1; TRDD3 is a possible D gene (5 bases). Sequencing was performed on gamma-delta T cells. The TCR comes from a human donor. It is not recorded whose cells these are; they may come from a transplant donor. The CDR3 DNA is TGTGCCTGTGACATCTTGGGGTCGTACATCGATAAACTCATCTTT. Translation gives CACDILGSYIDKLIF.